The clone carrying this TCR beta chain was detected only once. Antigen specificity is unknown. Trimming shortened V by 5 bases and J by 2 bases, and 10 bases separated the two germline ends. From germline, CDR1 is SGHAT and CDR2 FQNNGV. The CDR3 loop spans 13 amino acids. This entry comes from a study of OX40 agonist ivuxolimab in advanced cancers. Overall study findings and caveats: Researchers report that CD8+ T cells had, on average, more expanded clones than CD4+.

Profiling relied on immunoSEQ multiplex PCR, and the TCRdb table lists in-frame clones only, not all of them. This sample yields roughly 30,000 clones, of which roughly nine tenths are seen a single time; around a quarter belongs to the top ten. This sequence originates from an adult with an advanced solid tumor such as melanoma, head and neck, liver or kidney cancer. This sequence joins TRBV11-2 and TRBJ2-7; the D gene could be TRBD1 or TRBD2 (5 bases each). The starting material was CD4+ or CD8+ T cells sorted from blood, obtained in a trial of the OX40 agonist ivuxolimab. CDR3: CASSPGPTYEQYF. For the CDR3, the DNA is TGTGCCAGCAGCCCGGGACCCACCTACGAGCAGTACTTC.